The entry that follows covers one T cell receptor beta chain sequence. Its antigen remains unknown. The sample belongs to a study of OX40 agonist ivuxolimab in advanced cancers. Germline V gene lookup returns CDR1 MNHNY and CDR2 SVGAGI (reference sequence). The CDR3 length is 15 residues. Trimming cost V 4 bases and J 3 bases, with 16 bases left between them. Assay: immunoSEQ multiplex PCR; the TCRdb copy retains only in-frame clones and omits some. Of tens of thousands of clones listed, around 85% are singletons. Study-wide points: It was not determined which antigens were specifically recognized by the peripheral T cells that had undergone clonal expansion. Dosing at 0.1 to 3.0 mg/kg was accompanied by clonal expansion of CD4+ and CD8+ blood T cells by week 6. Averaging showed that CD8+ T cells had more expanded clones than CD4+ did.

This receptor was identified in an adult with an advanced solid tumor such as melanoma, head and neck, liver or kidney cancer. The material sequenced was CD4+ or CD8+ T cells sorted from blood, taken in a trial of the OX40 agonist ivuxolimab. J is TRBJ2-7 and V is TRBV6-6, with D perhaps being TRBD1 or TRBD2 (5 bases each). CDR3 residues: CASSSPGRVIYEQYF. The CDR3 DNA sequence: TGTGCCAGCAGTTCCCCGGGACGCGTAATCTACGAGCAGTACTTC.